What follows are 31 T cell receptor beta chains derived from one specimen sequenced in a study of blood T cell repertoires in COVID-19. TCRdb keeps only in-frame clones here, not all; method: immunoSEQ multiplex PCR. The sample holds tens of thousands of clones, roughly 80% seen once. Material for sequencing was peripheral blood. The receptors derive from a human donor in a cohort sampled during active COVID-19.

This sequence joins TRBV3-1 (or the pseudogene TRBV3-2) and TRBJ1-1; D is undetermined. This CDR3 has 13 residues. V lost 4 bases and J lost 1, with 7 bases in between. CDR1 and CDR2 from the germline V gene are LGHDT and YNNKEL (reference sequence). The DNA for the CDR3 is TGTGCCAGCAGCCCGGGTCCGAACACTGAAGCTTTCTTT. Residues: CASSPGPNTEAFF.

The chain combines TRBV6-1 with TRBJ1-2; D unresolved. Looked up from germline, CDR1 is MNHNS and CDR2 is SASEGT. The V end was cut by 3 bases, the J end by 4 bases, with 9 bases between. The CDR3 extends over 13 amino acids. The CDR3 reads CASSDGEIYGYTF. The CDR3 nucleotides read TGTGCCAGCAGTGACGGGGAGATCTATGGCTACACCTTC.

This chain uses TRBV7-9 with TRBJ2-1, with 8 bases lining up with TRBD1. CDR3 size: 13 residues. Unmatched junction bases numbered 5, after V lost 6 bases and J lost 7 bases. Germline CDR1 is SEHNR and CDR2 is FQNEAQ (reference sequence). DNA for the CDR3: TGTGCCAGCAGTACAGGGGGAAGGAATGAGCAGTTCTTC. Translating gives CASSTGGRNEQFF.

The chain couples TRBV5-1 to TRBJ2-7; 7 nucleotides line up with TRBD1. CDR3 length: 14 amino acids. V shed 1 base and J 4 bases; nucleotides not matched to a gene: 5. CDR1 and CDR2 from the germline V gene are SGHRS and YFSETQ. This chain's CDR3 is CASSLTGVGYEQYF. The CDR3 DNA reads TGCGCCAGCAGCTTGACAGGGGTTGGATACGAGCAGTACTTC. Variable domain in full (rest from reference TRBV5-1 and TRBJ2-7): KAGVTQTPRYLIKTRGQQVTLSCSPISGHRSVSWYQQTPGQGLQFLFEYFSETQRNKGNFPGRFSGRQFSNSRSEMNVSTLELGDSALYLCASSLTGVGYEQYFGPGTRLTVT.

The CDR3: CASSLGGSSWEQYF. The CDR3 DNA is TGTGCCAGCAGCCTTGGGGGGAGCTCTTGGGAGCAGTACTTC. The J gene is TRBJ2-7, the V gene TRBV11-2; D perhaps matches TRBD2 (6 bases). Germline V gene sequence: CDR1 SGHAT, CDR2 FQNNGV. Trimming took 5 bases from V and 7 from J, leaving 18 bases between them. This CDR3 spans 14 amino acids.

The rearrangement links TRBV24-1 to TRBJ2-5; 9 nucleotides align to TRBD1. Germline V gives CDR1 KGHDR, CDR2 SFDVKD. This CDR3 has 16 residues. V trimming: 5 bases; J trimming: 0 bases; junction bases outside the gene matches: 6. CDR3 coding DNA: TGTGCCACCAGTGCCGGGACAGGGTCGTACCAAGAGACCCAGTACTTC. Protein: CATSAGTGSYQETQYF.

This clone was counted ten times or more. V gene TRBV19 combines with J gene TRBJ2-6; 7 bases fit TRBD1. Unmatched junction bases numbered 13, after V lost 8 bases and J lost 0 bases. Germline V lookup: CDR1 LNHDA, CDR2 SQIVND (reference sequence). This CDR3 spans 18 amino acids. The CDR3 DNA reads TGTGCCAGTTCCCGGGACAGCACTACATACTCTGGGGCCAACGTCCTGACTTTC. It yields the protein CASSRDSTTYSGANVLTF.

The chain couples TRBV19 to TRBJ2-3, with 8 bases matching TRBD2. V shed 6 bases and J 5 bases; nucleotides not matched to a gene: 25. Looked up from germline, CDR1 is LNHDA and CDR2 is SQIVND (reference sequence). CDR3 length: 20 amino acids. CDR3 nucleotide sequence: TGTGCCAGTAGGGGACTCCCCGGACGGCGGGAGGAGGAGGGTAGAGATACGCAGTATTTT. Amino acid sequence: CASRGLPGRREEEGRDTQYF.

This chain uses TRBV30 with TRBJ1-1, with D unresolved. The length of the CDR3 is 11 residues. Per the germline V gene, CDR1 is GTSNPN and CDR2 is SVGIG (reference sequence). V dropped 3 bases and J dropped 11 bases, with 13 bases sitting between them. As DNA, the CDR3 is TGTGCCTGGAGCGCCTCCGGGGTGGCTTTCTTT. It is translated as CAWSASGVAFF. Drawing the rest from reference TRBV30 and TRBJ1-1, the complete variable domain is SQTIHQWPATLVQPVGSPLSLECTVEGTSNPNLYWYRQAAGRGLQLLFYSVGIGQISSEVPQNLSASRPQDRQFILSSKKLLLSDSGFYLCAWSASGVAFFGQGTRLTVV.

The chain is built from TRBV5-4 and TRBJ2-4; 9 bases fit TRBD2. Germline assignment: CDR1 SGHNT and CDR2 YYREEE (reference sequence). With 6 bases clipped from V and 5 bases from J, the junction kept 12 bases outside the gene matches. CDR3 length: 16 residues. CDR3 residues: CASTNVAGVSQNIQYF. The CDR3, as DNA: TGTGCCAGCACCAATGTAGCGGGAGTCAGCCAAAACATTCAGTACTTC.

CDR3 nucleotides: TGCAGCGTTGATAGGACAGGGTTCACCGGGGAGCTGTTTTTT. Protein product: CSVDRTGFTGELFF. The V gene is TRBV29-1, the J gene TRBJ2-2; 8 bases are a match to TRBD1. In germline, CDR1 is SQVTM, CDR2 ANQGSEA. The length of the CDR3 is 14 residues. V trimming: 3 bases; J trimming: 4 bases; junction bases outside the gene matches: 4.

As concerns this clone: Mismatch with germline at one junction end may stem from a read error. The chain employs TRBV7-7 and TRBJ2-2, with 10 bases identical to TRBD2. Germline CDR1 reads SSHAT; CDR2 reads FNYEAQ (reference sequence). The CDR3 runs to 16 residues. The CDR3 coding sequence is TGTGCTAGCAGCTTAGACGTAGCGGGAGGTCCCGGGGAGCTGTTTTTT. This sequence encodes CASSLDVAGGPGELFF.

V usage is TRBV3-1 (or the pseudogene TRBV3-2) and J usage is TRBJ2-5; 9 bases map to TRBD2. This CDR3 has 18 amino acids. The germline gives CDR1 LGHDT, CDR2 YNNKEL (reference sequence). The junction had 12 bases not matched to a gene; V was cut back by 0 bases and J by 4 bases. Here the CDR3 reads CASSQDAPVAGVRETQYF. CDR3 DNA: TGTGCCAGCAGCCAAGATGCTCCGGTAGCGGGAGTCCGAGAGACCCAGTACTTC.

This clone was found a few times. The DNA of the CDR3 is TGTGCCAGCAGCGTTGGACAGGGGAAAAGCTCCTACGAGCAGTACTTC. Its protein is CASSVGQGKSSYEQYF. V and J are TRBV5-5 and TRBJ2-7; 9 bases match TRBD1. J lost 0 bases, V lost 4 bases, and 8 bases had no gene match. Germline V gene data show CDR1 as SGHKS and CDR2 as YYEKEE (reference sequence). This CDR3 spans 16 amino acids.

The rearrangement uses TRBV13 and TRBJ2-2, with D tentatively TRBD2 (6 bases). CDR1 and CDR2 (germline): PRHDT, FYEKMQ (reference sequence). V dropped 5 bases and J dropped 7 bases, with 14 bases sitting between them. The CDR3 is 14 residues long. Here the CDR3 reads CASSPGGVLGELFF. The CDR3 DNA reads as TGTGCCAGCAGCCCAGGAGGGGTTCTCGGGGAGCTGTTTTTT.

The chain couples TRBV2 to TRBJ2-1, with 7 bases that match TRBD2. This CDR3 region has 17 residues. The V gene end was trimmed by 7 bases and the J gene end by 4 bases; junction bases not matched to a gene: 16. CDR1 and CDR2 from the germline V gene are SNHLY and FYNNEI. The CDR3 DNA reads TGTGCCAGCAAACCCGGGGAGGGGCGGACGCTTTACAATGAGCAGTTCTTC. Protein product: CASKPGEGRTLYNEQFF.

The rearrangement uses TRBV28 and TRBJ1-5, with 9 bases aligning to TRBD1. Looked up from germline, CDR1 is MDHEN and CDR2 is SYDVKM. The V and J ends lost 6 bases and 10 bases, in that order; junction bases with no gene match: 10. CDR3 size: 14 residues. CDR3 nucleotide sequence: TGTGCCAGCAGCCTACAGGGGGCGTTCTCCCCCCAGCATTTT. Its translation: CASSLQGAFSPQHF. Complete variable domain (other parts from reference TRBV28 and TRBJ1-5): DVKVTQSSRYLVKRTGEKVFLECVQDMDHENMFWYRQDPGLGLRLIYFSYDVKMKEKGDIPEGYSVSREKKERFSLILESASTNQTSMYLCASSLQGAFSPQHFGDGTRLSIL.

Regarding this clone: The germline gene is not matched at one end of the junction; a read error may be the cause. The chain has TRBV4-1 and TRBJ1-5; D remains ambiguous. Germline V gives CDR1 MGHRA, CDR2 YSYEKL. The CDR3 loop spans 13 amino acids. The CDR3 loop is CASSQDLRQAQHF. Written as DNA, the CDR3 is TGCGCCAGCAGCCAAGATCTACGTCAGGCCCAGCATTTT.

The chain employs TRBV7-2 and TRBJ2-7; D is unclear. Trimming shortened V by 1 base and J by 0 bases, and 7 bases separated the two germline ends. CDR1 is SGHTA, CDR2 FQGNSA, per germline. The CDR3 is 14 amino acids. The CDR3 DNA reads as TGTGCCAGCAGCTTAGACTATGCCTCCTACGAGCAGTACTTC. Amino acid sequence: CASSLDYASYEQYF.

The CDR3, as DNA: TGTGCCAGCTCATCTCGGACTAGCGGCGAGCAGTACTTC. Translating it yields CASSSRTSGEQYF. The chain couples TRBV18 to TRBJ2-7; TRBD2 aligns across 10 bases. CDR1 KGHSH and CDR2 LQKENI come from the germline V gene. Trimming removed 5 bases from V and 6 bases from J; junction bases left unmatched: 4. CDR3 size: 13 residues.

The rearrangement links TRBV3-1 (or the pseudogene TRBV3-2) to TRBJ2-3, with 8 bases that match TRBD2. The trim removed 5 bases at V and 6 bases at J, leaving 7 bases unmatched. CDR3 length: 14 amino acids. CDR1 is LGHDT, CDR2 YNNKEL, per germline (reference sequence). CDR3 sequence reads: CASSSGSAADTQYF. In DNA, the CDR3 is TGTGCCAGCAGCAGCGGGAGTGCGGCGGATACGCAGTATTTT.

The J gene is TRBJ1-2, the V gene TRBV10-2; no clear D. The CDR3 has 12 amino acids. In germline, CDR1 is WSHSY, CDR2 SAAADI. V was shortened by 6 bases and J by 4 bases, with 9 bases between the two germline ends. CDR3 nucleotides: TGCGCCAGCAGACCTGACACCTATGGCTACACCTTC. This encodes CASRPDTYGYTF.

The chain employs TRBV5-6 and TRBJ2-7; the match to TRBD1 covers 8 bases. CDR1 SGHDT and CDR2 YYEEEE come from the germline V gene. This CDR3 has 14 amino acids. Trimming at V came to 3 bases and at J to 5 bases, leaving 7 bases not matched to a gene. CDR3 residues: CASSSKTGADEQYF. CDR3 nucleotides: TGTGCCAGCAGCTCGAAGACAGGGGCAGACGAGCAGTACTTC.

This clone was detected only a few times. This rearrangement joins TRBV7-2 to TRBJ2-7, with 7 bases that match TRBD1. Trimming removed 4 bases from V and 3 bases from J; junction bases left unmatched: 6. Germline V gives CDR1 SGHTA, CDR2 FQGNSA. The CDR3 spans 14 residues. CDR3 nucleotide sequence: TGTGCCAGCAGCTCGACAGGGTTGAGCTACGAGCAGTACTTC. Protein product: CASSSTGLSYEQYF.

This clone has more than one count but fewer than ten. This chain connects TRBV5-1 to TRBJ2-7; tentative D call: TRBD2 (6 bases). Germline V gene data show CDR1 as SGHRS and CDR2 as YFSETQ. V was clipped by 4 bases and J by 0 bases, with 17 bases between them. CDR3 length: 16 amino acids. CDR3 amino acids: CASSPYVGGPSYEQYF. For the CDR3, the DNA is TGCGCCAGCAGCCCATACGTGGGGGGACCCTCCTACGAGCAGTACTTC. Full variable domain (remainder filled in from reference TRBV5-1 and TRBJ2-7): KAGVTQTPRYLIKTRGQQVTLSCSPISGHRSVSWYQQTPGQGLQFLFEYFSETQRNKGNFPGRFSGRQFSNSRSEMNVSTLELGDSALYLCASSPYVGGPSYEQYFGPGTRLTVT.

The chain links TRBV15 to TRBJ1-2; no definite D call. This CDR3 has 13 residues. The V gene lost 1 base and the J gene lost 0 bases, with 3 bases spanning the gap. Germline CDR1 LNHNV, CDR2 YYDKDF (reference sequence). In DNA form, the CDR3 reads TGTGCCACCAGCAGAGCGGCTAACTATGGCTACACCTTC. Protein product: CATSRAANYGYTF.

V and J are TRBV28 and TRBJ1-2; perhaps TRBD1 as D (6 bases). Trimming removed 10 bases at V and 4 bases at J, with 16 bases between. Germline values: CDR1 MDHEN, CDR2 SYDVKM. This CDR3 contains 13 residues. The CDR3 here is CATHRALVYGYTF. CDR3 DNA sequence: TGTGCCACTCACAGGGCCTTAGTCTATGGCTACACCTTC.

This chain joins TRBV7-2 and TRBJ2-1; the D gene is possibly TRBD2 (5 bases). The CDR3 has 15 residues. V gave up 0 bases and J gave up 2 bases, with 8 bases separating them. Germline V gene data show CDR1 as SGHTA and CDR2 as FQGNSA. The CDR3 reads CASSLALGAYNEQFF. The CDR3 DNA sequence: TGTGCCAGCAGCTTAGCTCTGGGAGCCTACAATGAGCAGTTCTTC.

As DNA, the CDR3 is TGTGCCAGCAGCTTAGTGGCTAGTCTAGATACGCAGTATTTT. Protein: CASSLVASLDTQYF. V usage is TRBV7-2 and J usage is TRBJ2-3; D ambiguous. Between the trimmed V and J ends, which lost 1 base and 5 bases, there was a span of 10 bases. From germline, CDR1 is SGHTA and CDR2 FQGNSA. The CDR3 consists of 14 residues.

The V and J genes are TRBV2 and TRBJ2-2, with D possibly being TRBD2 (5 bases). Looked up from germline, CDR1 is SNHLY and CDR2 is FYNNEI. Trimming cost V 4 bases and J 7 bases, with 10 bases left between them. The CDR3 sequence is 13 residues long. CDR3 nucleotide sequence: TGTGCCAGCAGTGCCACGAGGGTCGGGGAGCTGTTTTTT. Translating it yields CASSATRVGELFF.

The chain's CDR3 is CSASGLGSSGTYEQYF. DNA for the CDR3: TGCAGTGCTAGTGGTCTAGGTAGTAGCGGCACCTACGAGCAGTACTTC. The V and J genes are TRBV20-1 and TRBJ2-7; D perhaps matches TRBD2 (6 bases). Looked up from germline, CDR1 is DFQATT and CDR2 is SNEGSKA (reference sequence). V was pared by 3 bases and J by 2 bases, with 20 bases between. This CDR3 is built from 16 residues.